These T cell receptor beta chains were read from a single sample in a study of cytomegalovirus exposure and HLA in healthy donors. Produced via immunoSEQ multiplex PCR; TCRdb's table is partial and in-frame only. The repertoire holds more than 95,000 clones, about 79% seen once, with 5% to 6.5% in the top ten. Source material: PBMCs. The receptors were sampled from a man aged 60 to 69 in good health and CMV-seropositive. Each CDR3 is given with its conserved first and last residue. A D gene is named only where the DNA matches it firmly. Size values are once, few and many counts, or a class for expanded clones, and some rows have none.

>NA|TRBJ1-2|NA|TRBV28
TGTGCCAGCACCTGGGGCGGTAATGGCTACACCTTC
CASTWGGNGYTF
>medium-sized|TRBJ1-4|NA|TRBV7-9
TGTGCCAGCAGCTTAGGGGGGGGAACAACTAATGAAAAACTGTTTTTT
CASSLGGGTTNEKLFF
>NA|TRBJ1-4|NA|TRBV7-9
TGTTCCAGCAGCGTGAGAAATGAAAAACTGTTTTTT
CSSSVRNEKLFF
>NA|TRBJ2-7|TRBD1|TRBV5-4
TGTGCCAGCAGCTGGGACAGACTTCGAGAGCAGTACTTC
CASSWDRLREQYF
>few|TRBJ2-5|TRBD1|TRBV5-4
TGTGCCAGCAGCTCAAACGTCCCAGGGGGCCAAGAGACCCAGTACTTC
CASSSNVPGGQETQYF
>NA|TRBJ2-7|NA|TRBV4-2
TGTGCCAGCAGCCAAGAACAGATTGATACCTACGAGCAGTACTTC
CASSQEQIDTYEQYF
>NA|TRBJ2-2|NA|TRBV12-5
TGTGCTAGTGGTTTGGTACAGGGCATTACCGGGGAGCTGTTTTTT
CASGLVQGITGELFF
>once|TRBJ2-3|TRBD1|TRBV28
TGTGCCAGCAGTTTGATGGGACAGGCCGATACGCAGTATTTT
CASSLMGQADTQYF
>NA|TRBJ2-2|NA|TRBV29-1
TGCAGCGGCGACAGTGACACCGGGGAGCTGTTTTTT
CSGDSDTGELFF
>NA|TRBJ1-2|TRBD1|TRBV11-2
TGTGCCAGCAGCCTGTGGACAGGGGGCGGCTATGGCTACACCTTC
CASSLWTGGGYGYTF
>NA|TRBJ1-1|TRBD1|TRBV28
TGTGCCAGCAGCCCGAGGACAGGGGGATACACTGAAGCTTTCTTT
CASSPRTGGYTEAFF
>once|TRBJ2-3|TRBD1|TRBV7-9
TGTGCCAGCAGCTTTAACTGGGGCAGGGGGCTGGCAGATACGCAGTATTTT
CASSFNWGRGLADTQYF
>NA|TRBJ1-4|TRBD1|TRBV15
TGTGCCACCAGCAGAGATATGGGACAGTTACTCGAAAAACTGTTTTTT
CATSRDMGQLLEKLFF
>NA|TRBJ2-3|TRBD1|TRBV6-1
TGTGCCAGCAGACCCGACAGGGGCGGGGCAGATACGCAGTATTTT
CASRPDRGGADTQYF
>NA|TRBJ2-5|NA|TRBV6-1
TGTGCCAGCAGCCCAGGAGGCTTGGGGGAGACCCAGTACTTC
CASSPGGLGETQYF
>once|TRBJ1-2|TRBD1|TRBV5-1
TGCGCCAGCAGCTGGGGGGACAGGGCAAAAGGCTACACCTTC
CASSWGDRAKGYTF
>NA|TRBJ2-3|NA|TRBV7-7
TGTGCCAGCAGCTTACAGGGGATCCCCACAGATACGCAGTATTTT
CASSLQGIPTDTQYF
>NA|TRBJ2-7|NA|TRBV20-1
TGCAGTACAGGACGGTCCTACGAGCAGTACTTC
CSTGRSYEQYF
>NA|TRBJ1-3|NA|TRBV14
TGTGCCAGCAGCCAAGAGGAGGGCCCTGGAAACACCATATATTTT
CASSQEEGPGNTIYF
>NA|TRBJ2-1|TRBD1|TRBV27
TGTGCCAGCAGTCCCGGGACAGGGGGTCATGAGCAGTTCTTC
CASSPGTGGHEQFF
>NA|TRBJ2-3|TRBD2|TRBV5-8
TGTGCCAGCCATCCTAGCGGCCTCACAGATACGCAGTATTTT
CASHPSGLTDTQYF
>few|TRBJ1-2|TRBD1|TRBV6-6
TGTGCCAGCAGCACTGACAGGGTGGGTGGCTACACCTTC
CASSTDRVGGYTF
>NA|TRBJ1-2|NA|TRBV28
TGTGCCAGCAGGTCCCCGGGACACCCAAACTATGGCTACACCTTC
CASRSPGHPNYGYTF
>NA|TRBJ2-2|TRBD1|TRBV7-8
TGTGCCAGCAGCTTATACCCCGGGACAGGGGCAATAAACACCGGGGAGCTGTTTTTT
CASSLYPGTGAINTGELFF
>NA|TRBJ2-5|NA|TRBV23-1
TGCGCCAGCAGTCAATCCCGCGCTGGTGTCCCTCCCCAAGAGACCCAGTACTTC
CASSQSRAGVPPQETQYF
>few|TRBJ1-6|NA|TRBV10-2
TGCGCCAGCAGTGAGTTGGGGGCTGCCCTCCACTTT
CASSELGAALHF
>NA|TRBJ1-2|NA|TRBV6-1
TGTGCCAGCAGAATCGAGACAGGCACAGGGTATGGCTACACCTTC
CASRIETGTGYGYTF
>medium-sized|TRBJ1-5|TRBD1|TRBV6-1
TGTGCCAGCAGTGACCGGGGACAGGGGTTCTATCAGCCCCAGCATTTT
CASSDRGQGFYQPQHF
>NA|TRBJ1-3|NA|TRBV4-2
TGTGCCAGCAGCCAAGCGAGGAGGGGAAACACCATATATTTT
CASSQARRGNTIYF
>NA|TRBJ2-4|TRBD2|TRBV7-2
TGTGCCAGCAGCCCAGCGGGAGTTCTAGCCAAAAACATTCAGTACTTC
CASSPAGVLAKNIQYF
>once|TRBJ1-2|TRBD1|TRBV11-3
TGTGGGGGAGGCAGACAGGGATCTAACTATGGCTACACCTTC
CGGGRQGSNYGYTF
>NA|TRBJ2-7|TRBD1|TRBV2
TGTGCCAGCAGTGAAGACAGGGGGCCCCCCGAGCAGTACTTC
CASSEDRGPPEQYF
>NA|TRBJ2-7|NA|TRBV11-3
TGTGCCAGCAGCTTAGGTATACAGGGAACCGGCGAGCAGTACTTC
CASSLGIQGTGEQYF
>NA|TRBJ1-4|NA|TRBV5-1
TGCGCCAGCAGCGCCGCGGGGGCCTCTGAAAAACTGTTTTTT
CASSAAGASEKLFF